This TCR beta chain was sequenced during a study of blood T cell repertoires in COVID-19. Clones were read by immunoSEQ multiplex PCR, and TCRdb kept only the in-frame ones, dropping some. The profile shows roughly 570,000 clones, 85% to 90% of them singletons. The germline CDR1 and CDR2 sequences are LNHDA and SQIVND (reference sequence). V was cut by 10 bases and J by 8 bases, with 20 bases left in between. The CDR3 length is 14 residues. This TCR derives from a woman aged 45-65 years with COVID-19, enrolled during active disease. Sequences were obtained from peripheral blood. The chain is built from TRBV19 and TRBJ1-4; a possible D gene is TRBD1 (5 bases). The CDR3 region is CATSPGGGEEKLFF. The CDR3 DNA sequence: TGTGCCACTAGCCCCGGCGGGGGAGAAGAAAAACTGTTTTTT.